Below, 16 T cell receptor beta chains from the same sample are listed, as sequenced in a study of blood T cell repertoires in COVID-19. Sequencing was performed with immunoSEQ multiplex PCR; in TCRdb, only in-frame clones are kept and a portion is missing. The sample carries 30,000 to 40,000 clones, around four fifths recorded once. The specimen was peripheral blood. The source is a man aged 50 to 59 with active COVID-19.

The V and J genes are TRBV7-6 and TRBJ2-2; weak D call: TRBD1 (6 bases). This CDR3 region has 18 residues. Trimming took 5 bases from V and 3 from J, leaving 22 bases between them. Germline V CDR1 and CDR2: SGHVS, FNYEAQ. CDR3 nucleotides: TGTGCCAGCAGCCCCGGGGATGGGGGCCACGGGGACACCGGGGAGCTGTTTTTT. This translates into CASSPGDGGHGDTGELFF.

The chain recombines TRBV6-2 or TRBV6-3 with TRBJ2-5, with 8 positions matching TRBD1. CDR3 size: 15 residues. V dropped 0 bases and J dropped 5; count of bases not matched to a gene: 5. The germline V gene has CDR1 MNHEY and CDR2 SVGEGT. The CDR3: CASSYSGQGGETQYF. The CDR3, as DNA: TGTGCCAGCAGTTACTCAGGACAGGGTGGGGAGACCCAGTACTTC.

The genes are TRBV15 and TRBJ1-1; 9 positions agree with TRBD1. The CDR3 loop spans 15 amino acids. Germline V gene sequence: CDR1 LNHNV, CDR2 YYDKDF (reference sequence). The V segment lost 3 bases and the J segment 0 bases; nucleotides outside the gene matches: 2. Here the CDR3 reads CATSSGTGLNTEAFF. The CDR3 nucleotides read TGTGCCACCAGCAGCGGGACAGGGTTGAACACTGAAGCTTTCTTT.

This chain links TRBV12-3 or TRBV12-4 with TRBJ2-5; D call uncertain. This CDR3 is 12 amino acids long. V dropped 7 bases and J dropped 2 bases, with 8 bases sitting between them. In DNA form, the CDR3 reads TGTGCCAGCACCTCGACACAAGAGACCCAGTACTTC. Translated, it gives CASTSTQETQYF.

The V gene is TRBV6-5, the J gene TRBJ1-1; D unresolved. CDR1 and CDR2 from the germline V gene are MNHEY and SVGAGI. The CDR3 is 14 residues long. Trimming removed 0 bases at V and 4 bases at J, with 9 bases between. The CDR3 DNA sequence: TGTGCCAGCAGTTACTCGAAAGCGGCCACTGAAGCTTTCTTT. It specifies CASSYSKAATEAFF.

This clone appeared once. The chain has TRBV7-2 and TRBJ1-1, with a weak D call TRBD1 (5 bases). CDR3 length equals 16 residues. Trimming shortened V by 1 base and J by 1 base, and 13 bases separated the two germline ends. The germline V gene has CDR1 SGHTA and CDR2 FQGNSA. CDR3 bases: TGTGCCAGCAGCTTAGGGGTCGGGAGGGGGAACACTGAAGCTTTCTTT. Protein sequence: CASSLGVGRGNTEAFF.

The chain employs TRBV19 and TRBJ1-1, with D possibly matching TRBD1 (6 bases). The CDR3 totals 12 residues. V was trimmed by 6 bases and J by 4 bases, leaving 9 bases between them. Looked up from germline, CDR1 is LNHDA and CDR2 is SQIVND (reference sequence). In nucleotides, the CDR3 is TGTGCCAGTAGGGGCAGGGGCACTGAAGCTTTCTTT. This codes for CASRGRGTEAFF.

The rearrangement links TRBV9 to TRBJ2-1, with D possibly matching TRBD2 (6 bases). CDR3 length equals 16 residues. The germline V gene encodes CDR1 SGDLS and CDR2 YYNGEE. The V and J ends lost 0 bases and 0 bases respectively, with 10 bases between them. In DNA, the CDR3 is TGTGCCAGCAGCGTAGATGGGGGGTTCTCCTACAATGAGCAGTTCTTC. This encodes CASSVDGGFSYNEQFF. The variable domain in full, with the rest retrieved from reference TRBV9 and TRBJ2-1, is DSGVTQTPKHLITATGQRVTLRCSPRSGDLSVYWYQQSLDQGLQFLIQYYNGEERAKGNILERFSAQQFPDLHSELNLSSLELGDSALYFCASSVDGGFSYNEQFFGPGTRLTVL.

The chain combines TRBV5-5 with TRBJ1-2; 7 nucleotides line up with TRBD1. CDR1 and CDR2 (germline): SGHKS, YYEKEE (reference sequence). V dropped 0 bases and J dropped 3; count of bases not matched to a gene: 5. The CDR3 length is 15 residues. The CDR3 loop reads CASSLGARGDYGYTF. The CDR3 coding sequence is TGTGCCAGCAGCTTGGGGGCCAGGGGGGACTATGGCTACACCTTC.

This chain joins TRBV3-1 (or the pseudogene TRBV3-2) and TRBJ2-3; TRBD1 might be the D (6 bases). Per the germline V gene, CDR1 is LGHDT and CDR2 is YNNKEL (reference sequence). The CDR3 is 16 residues long. The germline V and J ends were trimmed by 4 bases and 2 bases, with 16 bases remaining between them. The CDR3 DNA is TGTGCCAGCAGCCCGTTGGTGGGGGCCCCCACAGATACGCAGTATTTT. Translated, it gives CASSPLVGAPTDTQYF.

This chain connects TRBV7-8 to TRBJ1-5; D is uncertain. CDR1 is SGHVS, CDR2 FQNEAQ, per germline. The CDR3 has 11 amino acids. V lost 4 bases, J lost 11 bases, and 9 bases lay in between. CDR3 protein: CASSSGRAQHF. In DNA form, the CDR3 reads TGTGCCAGCAGCTCAGGCCGAGCCCAGCATTTT.

The chain is built from TRBV5-4 and TRBJ2-5; 9 bases match TRBD2. From germline, CDR1 is SGHNT and CDR2 YYREEE (reference sequence). The CDR3 contains 16 residues. V lost 4 bases and J lost 7; bases outside the gene matches: 14. For the CDR3, the DNA is TGTGCCAGCAGCCGCGCGGGGGGGCCCGGATGGGGGACCCAGTACTTC. Translated, it gives CASSRAGGPGWGTQYF.

The chain employs TRBV18 and TRBJ1-5; 8 bases match TRBD1. Per the germline V gene, CDR1 is KGHSH and CDR2 is LQKENI. This CDR3 comprises 15 residues. The V segment lost 2 bases and the J segment 2 bases; nucleotides outside the gene matches: 2. As DNA, the CDR3 is TGTGCCAGCTCACCAGCGGACAGGGGCAATCAGCCCCAGCATTTT. The encoded protein is CASSPADRGNQPQHF.

This sequence joins TRBV19 and TRBJ2-6; the D is unclear. Germline V lookup: CDR1 LNHDA, CDR2 SQIVND (reference sequence). This CDR3 is built from 16 residues. The V end lost 7 bases, the J end lost 3 bases, and 16 bases lay between the germline ends. The CDR3 loop is CASTPRPVGGANVLTF. DNA for the CDR3: TGTGCCAGTACCCCCAGGCCGGTGGGTGGGGCCAACGTCCTGACTTTC.

The chain recombines TRBV6-6 with TRBJ1-1; maybe TRBD1 (5 bases). This CDR3 comprises 14 residues. From germline, CDR1 is MNHNY and CDR2 SVGAGI (reference sequence). Trimming stripped 2 bases from V and 3 bases from J, with 10 bases between. CDR3 bases: TGTGCCAGCAGTTACGTCGGGGGGGACACTGAAGCTTTCTTT. This sequence encodes CASSYVGGDTEAFF.

The chain links TRBV10-3 to TRBJ2-2, with 10 bases fitting TRBD2. Unmatched junction bases numbered 5, after V lost 9 bases and J lost 4 bases. Germline V gene lookup returns CDR1 ENHRY and CDR2 SYGVKD. This CDR3 is 14 amino acids long. In nucleotides, the CDR3 is TGTGCCATAGCGGGGGGGCTGGTCACCGGGGAGCTGTTTTTT. Its protein is CAIAGGLVTGELFF.